A single sample gave rise to the 5 T cell receptor beta chains below, sequenced in a study of Ad26.COV2.S vaccination and SARS-CoV-2 variants. The assay was immunoSEQ multiplex PCR, and TCRdb's table has in-frame clones only and misses some. The sample lists about 480,000 clones, 87% occurring once. Treatment indicated: around 19 received Ad26.COV2.S at low or high dose, single or two shots; about 5 received placebo; per-sample allocation not given. Sampling took place 63 days after the first vaccine or placebo injection. This sample comprised peripheral blood, obtained in a trial of Ad26.COV2.S vaccine versus placebo. The receptors originated from a person between 18 and 60 years old who received the Ad26.COV2.S COVID-19 vaccine or a placebo.

The V call is TRBV5-1, the J call TRBJ1-5, with 9 bases aligning to TRBD1. The CDR3 is made up of 14 amino acids. From germline, CDR1 is SGHRS and CDR2 YFSETQ. Germline trimming cut 0 bases from V and 9 bases from J; bases unmatched to any gene: 4. CDR3 amino acids: CASSLGRQGGPQHF. The CDR3 DNA reads TGCGCCAGCAGCTTGGGGAGACAGGGGGGGCCCCAGCATTTT.

This chain joins TRBV28 and TRBJ1-6; D is possibly TRBD1 (5 bases). Trimming stripped 5 bases from V and 10 bases from J, with 18 bases between. The CDR3 runs to 15 residues. Germline lookup yields CDR1 MDHEN and CDR2 SYDVKM. The CDR3, as DNA: TGTGCCAGCAGTACCGAGGGGCCCAAAGGGTCACCCCTCCACTTT. This gives the protein CASSTEGPKGSPLHF.

The CDR3 DNA reads TGTGCCAGCAGCTTAACAGGGGGCTCAAACACTGAAGCTTTCTTT. Protein sequence: CASSLTGGSNTEAFF. V gene TRBV7-2 combines with J gene TRBJ1-1; 9 bases agree with TRBD1. CDR1 and CDR2 from the germline V gene are SGHTA and FQGNSA. The trim removed 2 bases at V and 2 bases at J, leaving 3 bases unmatched. There are 15 residues in the CDR3. Variable domain in full (rest from reference TRBV7-2 and TRBJ1-1): GAGVSQSPSNKVTEKGKDVELRCDPISGHTALYWYRQSLGQGLEFLIYFQGNSAPDKSGLPSDRFSAERTGGSVSTLTIQRTQQEDSAVYLCASSLTGGSNTEAFFGQGTRLTVV.

The chain recombines TRBV4-3 with TRBJ2-7, with 13 positions matching TRBD2. Germline-derived CDR1 and CDR2 are LGHNA and YSLEER. J gave up 6 bases and V 0 bases, and 8 bases lay outside the gene matches. The CDR3 has 17 amino acids. CDR3: CASSQDFMTSGRSEQYF. CDR3 nucleotide sequence: TGCGCCAGCAGCCAAGATTTTATGACTAGCGGGAGGTCCGAGCAGTACTTC.

The chain has TRBV6-2 or TRBV6-3 and TRBJ2-1, with D possibly being TRBD1 (5 bases). The CDR3 sequence is 17 residues long. The germline V gene has CDR1 MNHEY and CDR2 SVGEGT. V lost 5 bases to trimming and J lost 0 bases, with 17 bases between them. The CDR3 coding sequence is TGTGCCAGCAGTCGCGGCACAGGCTTAGGCTCCTACAATGAGCAGTTCTTC. It specifies CASSRGTGLGSYNEQFF.